This TCR beta chain is from a study of blood T cell repertoires in COVID-19. The V end was cut by 9 bases, the J end by 5 bases, with 19 bases between. Germline V gene data show CDR1 as LNHDA and CDR2 as SQIVND (reference sequence). CDR3 length equals 14 residues. The protocol was immunoSEQ multiplex PCR, while the TCRdb copy is restricted to in-frame clones and leaves out a portion. The sample records over 30,000 clones, about 91% being singletons. Sequencing was performed on peripheral blood. The chain uses TRBV19 and TRBJ2-5; D perhaps matches TRBD2 (7 bases). This TCR was recovered from a human donor in a cohort sampled during active COVID-19. CDR3: CASRNGGLGETQYF. The CDR3 bases are TGTGCCAGCAGGAACGGGGGGCTTGGGGAGACCCAGTACTTC. Variable domain in full (rest from reference TRBV19 and TRBJ2-5): DGGITQSPKYLFRKEGQNVTLSCEQNLNHDAMYWYRQDPGQGLRLIYYSQIVNDFQKGDIAEGYSVSREKKESFPLTVTSAQKNPTAFYLCASRNGGLGETQYFGPGTRLLVL.